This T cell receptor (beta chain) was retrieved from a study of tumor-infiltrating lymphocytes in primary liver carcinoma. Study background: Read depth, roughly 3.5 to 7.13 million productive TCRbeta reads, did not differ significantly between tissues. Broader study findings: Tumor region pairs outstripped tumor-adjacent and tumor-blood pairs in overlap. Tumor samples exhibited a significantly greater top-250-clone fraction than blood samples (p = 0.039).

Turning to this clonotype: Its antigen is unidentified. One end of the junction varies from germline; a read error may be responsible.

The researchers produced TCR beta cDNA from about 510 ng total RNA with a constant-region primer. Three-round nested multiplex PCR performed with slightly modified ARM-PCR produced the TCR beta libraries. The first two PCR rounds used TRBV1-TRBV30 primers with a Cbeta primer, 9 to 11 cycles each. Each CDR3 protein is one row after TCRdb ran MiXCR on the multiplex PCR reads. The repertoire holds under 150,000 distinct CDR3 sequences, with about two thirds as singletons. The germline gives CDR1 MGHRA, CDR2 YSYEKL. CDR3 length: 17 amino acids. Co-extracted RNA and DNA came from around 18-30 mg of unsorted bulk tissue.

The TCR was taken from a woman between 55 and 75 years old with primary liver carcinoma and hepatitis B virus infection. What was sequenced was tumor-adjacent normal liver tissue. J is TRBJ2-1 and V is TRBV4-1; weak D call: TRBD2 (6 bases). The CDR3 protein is CAGRRRQEGSVYNEQFF. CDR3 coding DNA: TGCGCCGGCAGGAGGAGGCAGGAGGGCTCGGTCTACAATGAGCAGTTCTTC.